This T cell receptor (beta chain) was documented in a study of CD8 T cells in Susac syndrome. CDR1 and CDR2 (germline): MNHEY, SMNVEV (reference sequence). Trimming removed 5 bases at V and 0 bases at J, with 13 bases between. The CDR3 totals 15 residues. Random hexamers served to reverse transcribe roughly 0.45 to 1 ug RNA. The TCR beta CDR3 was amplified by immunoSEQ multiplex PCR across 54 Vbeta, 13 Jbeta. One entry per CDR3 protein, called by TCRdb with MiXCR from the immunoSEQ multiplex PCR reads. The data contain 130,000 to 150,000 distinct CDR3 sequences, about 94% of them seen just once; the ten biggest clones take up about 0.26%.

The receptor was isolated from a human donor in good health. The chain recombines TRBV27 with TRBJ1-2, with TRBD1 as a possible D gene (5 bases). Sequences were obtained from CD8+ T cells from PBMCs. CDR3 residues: CASSPRQTSNYGYTF. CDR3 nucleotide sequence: TGTGCCAGCAGTCCGAGACAGACTTCTAACTATGGCTACACCTTC.